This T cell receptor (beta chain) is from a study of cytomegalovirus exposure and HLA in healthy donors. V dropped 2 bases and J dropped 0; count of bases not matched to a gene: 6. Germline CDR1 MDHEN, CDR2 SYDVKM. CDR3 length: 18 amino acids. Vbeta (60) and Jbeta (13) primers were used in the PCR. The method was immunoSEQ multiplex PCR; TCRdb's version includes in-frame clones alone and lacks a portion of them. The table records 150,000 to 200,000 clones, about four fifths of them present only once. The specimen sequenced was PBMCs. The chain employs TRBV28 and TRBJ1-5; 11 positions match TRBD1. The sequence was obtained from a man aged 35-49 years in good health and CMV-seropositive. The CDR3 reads CASSLERTGGFSNQPQHF. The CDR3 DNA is TGTGCCAGCAGTTTAGAACGGACAGGGGGCTTTAGCAATCAGCCCCAGCATTTT.